These 26 T cell receptor beta chains came from one sample sequenced in a study of blood T cells in healthy people across ages. Together with a sample-barcoded 5' primer, a J-beta primer mix was included in a second PCR lasting roughly 6 to 12 cycles. Via MiXCR, TCRdb re-called the 5' RACE reads, giving one row per CDR3 protein. The data show 550,000 to 750,000 distinct CDR3 sequences, around 20% seen once. Material for sequencing was blood. The source of these receptors is a man between 65 and 85 years old in good health.

V is TRBV13 and J is TRBJ2-1; tentatively, D is TRBD2 (6 bases). The CDR3 extends over 16 amino acids. Germline CDR1 PRHDT, CDR2 FYEKMQ (reference sequence). V was clipped by 5 bases and J by 2 bases, with 16 bases between them. The CDR3 here is CASSDLGVAAYNEQFF. As DNA, the CDR3 is TGTGCCAGCAGCGATCTTGGGGTAGCGGCCTACAATGAGCAGTTCTTC. Variable domain in full (rest from reference TRBV13 and TRBJ2-1): AAGVIQSPRHLIKEKRETATLKCYPIPRHDTVYWYQQGPGQDPQFLISFYEKMQSDKGSIPDRFSAQQFSDYHSELNMSSLELGDSALYFCASSDLGVAAYNEQFFGPGTRLTVL.

This clonotype occurred once. CDR3 protein: CASSPFFVGRERDTQYF. DNA of the CDR3: TGTGCCAGCAGCCCTTTTTTCGTCGGGAGGGAGAGAGATACGCAGTATTTT. This chain uses TRBV12-3 or TRBV12-4 with TRBJ2-3, with TRBD2 matching 8 bases. The CDR3 has 17 amino acids. Trimming removed 6 bases from V and 5 bases from J; junction bases left unmatched: 16.

The table lists this clonotype with many counts. This rearrangement joins TRBV6-5 to TRBJ2-7; 8 bases map to TRBD2. Trimming cost V 4 bases and J 3 bases; bases outside gene matches: 5. The CDR3 has 14 amino acids. Germline CDR1 is MNHEY and CDR2 is SVGAGI. CDR3 nucleotide sequence: TGTGCCAGCAGTTCCCCAGCGGGAGTCTACGAGCAGTACTTC. This gives the protein CASSSPAGVYEQYF.

The chain joins TRBV2 to TRBJ1-3; a weak D match, TRBD1 (6 bases). CDR3 length equals 14 residues. Trimming took 8 bases from V and 3 from J, leaving 14 bases between them. Germline CDR1 is SNHLY and CDR2 is FYNNEI. The CDR3 DNA sequence: TGTGCCAGCGGTAAAGGACAGCATGGAAACACCATATATTTT. Its translation is CASGKGQHGNTIYF. Variable domain in full (rest from reference TRBV2 and TRBJ1-3): EPEVTQTPSHQVTQMGQEVILRCVPISNHLYFYWYRQILGQKVEFLVSFYNNEISEKSEIFDDQFSVERPDGSNFTLKIRSTKLEDSAMYFCASGKGQHGNTIYFGEGSWLTVV.

The V gene is TRBV9, the J gene TRBJ2-1; no clear D. V was clipped by 4 bases and J by 4 bases, with 21 bases between them. Germline V CDR1 and CDR2: SGDLS, YYNGEE. This CDR3 comprises 17 residues. The CDR3 spells CASSSKPAGTIYNEQFF. As DNA, the CDR3 is TGTGCCAGCAGCTCAAAGCCCGCCGGCACAATTTACAATGAGCAGTTCTTC.

As for this clonotype: Germline is not matched at one junction end, which may reflect a read error. The V call is TRBV2, the J call TRBJ1-3; 9 nucleotides align to TRBD1. CDR3 length: 15 amino acids. Per the germline V gene, CDR1 is SNHLY and CDR2 is FYNNEI. The CDR3 spells CVSSVNRGPGNTIYF. The DNA of the CDR3 is TGTGTCAGCAGTGTAAACAGGGGGCCTGGAAACACCATATATTTT. The full variable domain, completed using reference TRBV2 and TRBJ1-3, is EPEVTQTPSHQVTQMGQEVILRCVPISNHLYFYWYRQILGQKVEFLVSFYNNEISEKSEIFDDQFSVERPDGSNFTLKIRSTKLEDSAMYFCVSSVNRGPGNTIYFGEGSWLTVV.

V gene TRBV5-1 combines with J gene TRBJ2-1; 10 bases agree with TRBD2. Trimming at V came to 0 bases and at J to 6 bases, leaving 3 bases not matched to a gene. Germline-derived CDR1 and CDR2 are SGHRS and YFSETQ. The CDR3 runs 15 residues. CDR3 sequence reads: CASSLASSGGNEQFF. The CDR3 DNA is TGCGCCAGCAGCTTGGCGTCTAGCGGGGGCAATGAGCAGTTCTTC. Supplemented by reference TRBV5-1 and TRBJ2-1, the full variable domain reads KAGVTQTPRYLIKTRGQQVTLSCSPISGHRSVSWYQQTPGQGLQFLFEYFSETQRNKGNFPGRFSGRQFSNSRSEMNVSTLELGDSALYLCASSLASSGGNEQFFGPGTRLTVL.

The V gene is TRBV21-1, the J gene TRBJ2-2; the table's D call of TRBD1 was not tested on the DNA. TRBV21-1 is a known pseudogene. The CDR3 sequence is 15 residues long. The CDR3 DNA is TGTGCCAGCAGCATACCGTACAGGGTTACCGGGGAGCTGTTTTTT. Its protein product is CASSIPYRVTGELFF.

This clonotype has a handful of counts. This CDR3 is CASSQDHAGSYEQYF. The CDR3 coding sequence is TGCGCCAGCAGCCAAGATCACGCGGGTTCGTACGAGCAGTACTTC. V gene TRBV4-1 combines with J gene TRBJ2-7; D perhaps matches TRBD2 (5 bases). The CDR3 runs to 15 residues. The V end lost 0 bases, the J end lost 4 bases, and 13 bases lay between the germline ends. Germline assignment: CDR1 MGHRA and CDR2 YSYEKL.

Only a few counts were recorded for this clonotype. The genes are TRBV19 and TRBJ2-1; no reliable D call. The ends were cut back, 7 bases at V and 0 bases at J, with 13 bases in the middle. Per the germline V gene, CDR1 is LNHDA and CDR2 is SQIVND (reference sequence). The CDR3 runs to 15 residues. CDR3 sequence reads: CASKGGKLSYNEQFF. CDR3 nucleotide sequence: TGTGCCAGTAAGGGTGGGAAGCTCTCCTACAATGAGCAGTTCTTC. The complete variable domain, with remaining parts taken from reference TRBV19 and TRBJ2-1, reads DGGITQSPKYLFRKEGQNVTLSCEQNLNHDAMYWYRQDPGQGLRLIYYSQIVNDFQKGDIAEGYSVSREKKESFPLTVTSAQKNPTAFYLCASKGGKLSYNEQFFGPGTRLTVL.

The rearrangement uses TRBV6-5 and TRBJ2-2; 7 nucleotides line up with TRBD2. With V trimmed by 2 bases and J by 3 bases, 18 bases remained unmatched. The CDR3 extends over 20 amino acids. Germline-derived CDR1 and CDR2 are MNHEY and SVGAGI. The CDR3 reads CASSYVLGIRGSEDTGELFF. The CDR3 nucleotides read TGTGCCAGCAGTTACGTTTTGGGTATACGCGGGAGTGAGGACACCGGGGAGCTGTTTTTT.

This clonotype was seen a handful of times. The chain is built from TRBV7-9 and TRBJ2-1, with 7 bases fitting TRBD2. The CDR3 is 15 residues long. Germline values: CDR1 SEHNR, CDR2 FQNEAQ (reference sequence). Losses at the gene ends were 5 bases for V and 4 bases for J; bases not matched to a gene: 8. CDR3 DNA: TGTGCCAGCAGCCCGAAGAATAGCGGGTACAATGAGCAGTTCTTC. It encodes CASSPKNSGYNEQFF.

The chain couples TRBV11-2 to TRBJ1-2; D uncertain. This CDR3 contains 14 residues. Looked up from germline, CDR1 is SGHAT and CDR2 is FQNNGV. V dropped 0 bases and J dropped 2 bases, with 7 bases sitting between them. The CDR3 DNA reads TGTGCCAGCAGCTTAGATTCAGACAACTATGGCTACACCTTC. Its translation is CASSLDSDNYGYTF.

The CDR3 region is CASSLDRVGNEQFF. The CDR3 DNA sequence: TGTGCCAGCAGCCTGGACAGGGTAGGCAATGAGCAGTTCTTC. The chain is built from TRBV11-2 and TRBJ2-1; 8 bases fit TRBD1. The CDR3 extends over 14 amino acids. Germline CDR1 SGHAT, CDR2 FQNNGV. The junction had 6 bases not matched to a gene; V was cut back by 5 bases and J by 6 bases.

This clonotype was picked up many times. V gene TRBV6-2 or TRBV6-3 combines with J gene TRBJ2-1, with D tentatively TRBD1 (5 bases). The J call may be in error: the DNA end matches TRBJ2-7 better. This CDR3 region has 14 residues. Germline CDR1 MNHEY, CDR2 SVGEGT. CDR3 sequence: CASQPAGSTYEQYF. DNA for the CDR3: TGTGCCAGCCAGCCGGCAGGGTCAACCTACGAGCAGTACTTC.

This clonotype was observed a handful of times. V usage is TRBV5-5 and J usage is TRBJ2-7, with 7 bases matching TRBD2. Germline lookup yields CDR1 SGHKS and CDR2 YYEKEE (reference sequence). The CDR3 loop spans 14 amino acids. V lost 2 bases to trimming and J lost 6 bases; unmatched junction nucleotides: 8. CDR3 sequence (DNA): TGTGCCAGCAGCTTTGCTAGCGGTGGGTCCGAGCAGTACTTC. Translating gives CASSFASGGSEQYF.

This clonotype showed up just a few times. This chain uses TRBV18 with TRBJ2-5; 15 nucleotides match TRBD2. The V segment lost 3 bases and the J segment 4 bases; nucleotides outside the gene matches: 3. CDR3 length equals 16 residues. The germline CDR1 and CDR2 sequences are KGHSH and LQKENI. The CDR3 here is CASSPKGLAGGETQYF. The CDR3 coding sequence is TGTGCCAGCTCACCCAAGGGACTAGCGGGAGGAGAGACCCAGTACTTC.

The sample holds a few counts of this clonotype. V usage is TRBV7-9 and J usage is TRBJ2-6; 7 bases align to TRBD1. The CDR3 has 16 amino acids. Germline V gives CDR1 SEHNR, CDR2 FQNEAQ (reference sequence). V lost 0 bases, J lost 2 bases, and 1 base stayed unmatched. CDR3 sequence: CASSLAGGAGANVLTF. The CDR3 DNA follows: TGTGCCAGCAGCTTAGCAGGGGGCGCTGGGGCCAACGTCCTGACTTTC.

This chain joins TRBV7-2 and TRBJ2-2; 11 bases are a match to TRBD2. V shed 0 bases, J shed 6 bases, and the junction held 3 bases outside the gene matches. Per the germline V gene, CDR1 is SGHTA and CDR2 is FQGNSA. The CDR3 is 16 amino acids. The CDR3 sequence is CASSLASGRAPGELFF. The DNA for the CDR3 is TGTGCCAGCAGCTTAGCTAGCGGGAGGGCCCCCGGGGAGCTGTTTTTT.

In its sample, this clonotype was seen a few times. The chain has TRBV7-2 and TRBJ1-3, with 7 bases identical to TRBD1. V lost 4 bases, J lost 4 bases, and 7 bases stayed unmatched. The CDR3 is made up of 15 amino acids. The germline gives CDR1 SGHTA, CDR2 FQGNSA. The CDR3 region has the DNA TGTGCCAGCAGCTCGACAGGGAAGGGGGGAAACACCATATATTTT. Protein sequence: CASSSTGKGGNTIYF.

V is TRBV25-1 and J is TRBJ1-2; D might be TRBD1 (6 bases). There are 15 residues in the CDR3. V was clipped by 1 base and J by 4 bases, with 13 bases between them. Germline values: CDR1 MGHDK, CDR2 SYGVNS. CDR3 sequence reads: CASSESGGRSYGYTF. In nucleotides, the CDR3 is TGTGCCAGCAGTGAATCGGGGGGGCGCAGCTATGGCTACACCTTC.

The rearrangement links TRBV24-1 to TRBJ2-4; 7 nucleotides line up with TRBD1. V was clipped by 4 bases and J by 6 bases; unmatched bases: 8. Germline V gene sequence: CDR1 KGHDR, CDR2 SFDVKD. The CDR3 is 15 amino acids. Written as DNA, the CDR3 is TGTGCCACCAGTGACCCTAACAGGGGTCTAAACATTCAGTACTTC. It codes for CATSDPNRGLNIQYF.

The V call is TRBV3-1, the J call TRBJ1-6; no clear D gene. Trimming stripped 0 bases from V and 0 bases from J, with 6 bases between. From germline, CDR1 is LGHDT and CDR2 YNNKEL (reference sequence). This CDR3 is 16 amino acids long. The CDR3 protein is CASSQEPLSYNSPLHF. CDR3 coding DNA: TGTGCCAGCAGCCAAGAGCCGCTCTCCTATAATTCACCCCTCCACTTT.

The chain joins TRBV20-1 to TRBJ2-5, with D possibly being TRBD2 (5 bases). Gene TRBJ2-7 matches the end of the DNA better, so the J call may be wrong. The CDR3 is 13 residues long. Germline V gives CDR1 DFQATT, CDR2 SNEGSKA (reference sequence). DNA for the CDR3: TGCAGTGCTGAAGGAGGCCACCCCTACGAGCAGTACTTC. It yields the protein CSAEGGHPYEQYF.

V gene TRBV7-6 combines with J gene TRBJ2-1; 7 bases are shared with TRBD1. The CDR3 is 15 amino acids. The ends lost 1 base at V and 7 bases at J; junction bases unmatched: 7. The germline gives CDR1 SGHVS, CDR2 FNYEAQ. In DNA, the CDR3 is TGTGCCAGCAGCTTAGATTGGGCAGGGGGTAATGAGCAGTTCTTC. This codes for CASSLDWAGGNEQFF.

This clonotype showed up just a few times. The V gene is TRBV28, the J gene TRBJ2-5; tentatively, D is TRBD1 (5 bases). Germline values: CDR1 MDHEN, CDR2 SYDVKM. The CDR3 has 15 amino acids. Trimming removed 6 bases at V and 5 bases at J, with 19 bases between. In DNA form, the CDR3 reads TGTGCCAGCAGCCAGCAGGACACTCCGCGGGAGACCCAGTACTTC. As protein: CASSQQDTPRETQYF.